The rows below give T cell receptor beta chains drawn from one sample of a study of human T cells and chemical hapten exposure. TCRdb ran MiXCR on the RACE reads and lists one entry per CDR3 protein. The table lists about 70,000 distinct CDR3 sequences, 8.5% of them singletons. Sequenced material: whole blood, taken in connection with sensitization to the hapten diphenylcyclopropenone (DPC). These receptors were obtained from a woman aged 45 to 65 with alopecia areata. Some clones in this sample may be carry-over from other donors' samples. The CDR3 runs from the conserved cysteine through the conserved F or W. D genes are given only for firm matches. Not all rows give a size; the values are once, few, many and, for expanded clones, a class.

j_call | v_call | d_call | clone_size | cdr3_nt | cdr3_aa
TRBJ2-1 | TRBV2 | TRBD1 | . | TGTGCCAGCAGCGGGACAGGGACCGGTGAGCAGTTCTTC | CASSGTGTGEQFF
TRBJ1-1 | TRBV2 | . | many | TGTGCCAGCAGTGACATGACTGAAGCTTTCTTT | CASSDMTEAFF
TRBJ2-7 | TRBV29-1 | . | few | TGCAGCGTTGGCCGGGACCGAGTCAGCCGCGAGCAGTACTTC | CSVGRDRVSREQYF
TRBJ1-1 | TRBV6-5 | . | few | TGTGCCAGCAGCCCCGTGGGGGGGGGGGCCACTGAAGCTTTCTTT | CASSPVGGGATEAFF
TRBJ2-7 | TRBV20-1 | . | many | TGCAGTGCCCGGAAGCAAATTCCCGAGCAGTACTTC | CSARKQIPEQYF
TRBJ1-1 | TRBV28 | TRBD1 | . | TGTGCCAGCAGTCCTGGGAGAGGGGGCGAAATGAACACTGAAGCTTTCTTT | CASSPGRGGEMNTEAFF
TRBJ1-2 | TRBV9 | . | few | TGTGCCAGCAGCGTGGGTCCAGGTGGAGGCTACACCTTC | CASSVGPGGGYTF
TRBJ1-1 | TRBV7-8 | TRBD1 | many | TGTGCCAGCAGCTTAGGGTCCGGGGGACAGAGCTACACTGAAGCTTTCTTT | CASSLGSGGQSYTEAFF
TRBJ2-2 | TRBV3-1 | . | many | TGTGCCAGCAGCCAAGGGCGCCCCGGGGAGCTGTTTTTT | CASSQGRPGELFF
TRBJ2-3 | TRBV20-1 | TRBD2 | many | TGCAGTGCTGCTCCGGGCGGGAGGGCCATCCCCACAGATACGCAGTATTTT | CSAAPGGRAIPTDTQYF
TRBJ2-7 | TRBV5-1 | TRBD2 | few | TGCGCCAGCAGCTTGTCAGCGGGGGACTACGAGCAGTACTTC | CASSLSAGDYEQYF
TRBJ1-1 | TRBV29-1 | . | many | TGCAGCGTTTGGGGGGGGAACACTGAAGCTTTCTTT | CSVWGGNTEAFF
TRBJ2-3 | TRBV29-1 | TRBD2 | . | TGCAGCGTTGAAGATAGCGGGAGGTCCCCAGATACGCAGTATTTT | CSVEDSGRSPDTQYF
TRBJ2-3 | TRBV6-2/TRBV6-3 | . | few | TGTGCCAGCACAGGACAGAACACAGATACGCAGTATTTT | CASTGQNTDTQYF
TRBJ1-6 | TRBV29-1 | . | many | TGCAGCGCTACAGGCGGCCCCAATTCACCCCTCCACTTT | CSATGGPNSPLHF
TRBJ1-6 | TRBV7-2 | TRBD1 | . | TGTGCCAGCAGCTTAGGGCGTACAGGGGGCCGGTCACCCCTCCACTTT | CASSLGRTGGRSPLHF
TRBJ2-1 | TRBV29-1 | TRBD2 | many | TGCAGCGTTGAAAAAGTAGCGGGGGGAGGTGAGCAGTTCTTC | CSVEKVAGGGEQFF
TRBJ2-7 | TRBV5-1 | TRBD2 | many | TGCGCCAGCAGCTACGGGGGGTCCTACGAGCAGTACTTC | CASSYGGSYEQYF
TRBJ2-1 | TRBV7-2 | TRBD1 | few | TGTGCCAGCAGCTTAAGGAGACAGGGGACGGATGAGCAGTTCTTC | CASSLRRQGTDEQFF
TRBJ2-3 | TRBV28 | TRBD2 | few | TGTGCCAGCAGCCGAAGCGGGAGGTCAGATACGCAGTATTTT | CASSRSGRSDTQYF
TRBJ2-3 | TRBV5-1 | . | few | TGCGCCAGCAGCTTGAGACACACAGATACGCAGTATTTT | CASSLRHTDTQYF
TRBJ2-3 | TRBV5-1 | . | many | TGCGCCAGCAGCTTGTGGGGCAGCGAACCAGATACGCAGTATTTT | CASSLWGSEPDTQYF
TRBJ2-7 | TRBV29-1 | . | . | TGCAGCTACGGGAGCTCCTACGAGCAGTACTTC | CSYGSSYEQYF
TRBJ1-5 | TRBV12-3/TRBV12-4 | TRBD1 | many | TGTGCCAGCAGACGGGACAGTGTCGGTCAGCCCCAGCATTTT | CASRRDSVGQPQHF
TRBJ1-1 | TRBV29-1 | TRBD1 | few | TGCAGCGTTGAAGTCGGGACAGGGGGTACGAACACTGAAGCTTTCTTT | CSVEVGTGGTNTEAFF
TRBJ2-7 | TRBV7-9 | TRBD2 | few | TGTGCCAGCAGCTTAGATACTAGCGGGAGTATTAGGAACGAGCAGTACTTC | CASSLDTSGSIRNEQYF
TRBJ2-3 | TRBV7-3 | . | many | TGTGCCAGCAGCTTTTCAAACACAGATACGCAGTATTTT | CASSFSNTDTQYF
TRBJ1-5 | TRBV12-3/TRBV12-4 | TRBD1 | many | TGTGCCAGCAGAACAGGGGGCCCCCAACAGCCCCAGCATTTT | CASRTGGPQQPQHF
TRBJ1-3 | TRBV12-3/TRBV12-4 | . | . | TGTGCCAGCAGTTTACTTCAACTCTCTGGAAACACCATATATTTT | CASSLLQLSGNTIYF
TRBJ1-5 | TRBV15 | . | . | TGTGCCACCAGAGGACAGAGCAATCAGCCCCAGCATTTT | CATRGQSNQPQHF
TRBJ2-7 | TRBV29-1 | . | few | TGCAGCGTTCGAGTAGGGAACGAGCAGTACTTC | CSVRVGNEQYF
TRBJ2-5 | TRBV6-5 | . | few | TGTGCCAGCAGTTACGGGGCAGCAACTCAAGAGACCCAGTACTTC | CASSYGAATQETQYF
TRBJ1-2 | TRBV4-3 | . | few | TGCGCCAGCAGCCAAGATGAGGGGATCGGGGGCTACACCTTC | CASSQDEGIGGYTF
TRBJ1-4 | TRBV11-2 | . | many | TGTGCCAGCAGCCCCCGGCGAGCGGCAACTAATGAAAAACTGTTTTTT | CASSPRRAATNEKLFF
TRBJ1-1 | TRBV5-1 | . | many | TGCGCCAGCAGCCCCGCAGGGATGAACACTGAAGCTTTCTTT | CASSPAGMNTEAFF
TRBJ1-3 | TRBV10-3 | . | few | TGTGCCATCGGTGAGAGTTCTGGAAACACCATATATTTT | CAIGESSGNTIYF
TRBJ1-1 | TRBV4-1 | . | . | TGCGCCAGCAGCCAAGAACCGATGAACACTGAAGCTTTCTTT | CASSQEPMNTEAFF
TRBJ1-1 | TRBV12-3/TRBV12-4 | . | many | TGTGCCTCAGCAGGGCCGATCGGGCGGGTCGGCGGAGCTTTCTTT | CASAGPIGRVGGAFF
TRBJ2-7 | TRBV2 | . | . | TGTGCCAGCAGTGAAATGGAGGGTAGCGACTTC | CASSEMEGSDF
TRBJ1-4 | TRBV18 | . | many | TGTGCCAGCTCAGGGCAGATGAATGAAAAACTGTTTTTT | CASSGQMNEKLFF
TRBJ1-2 | TRBV2 | . | . | TGTGCCAGCAGTGCGGGGGGCTACACCTTC | CASSAGGYTF
TRBJ2-7 | TRBV28 | TRBD2 | few | TGTGCCAGCATTTCTCGGCTTAGCGGGAGCTTCTACGAGCAGTACTTC | CASISRLSGSFYEQYF
TRBJ1-1 | TRBV2 | . | many | TGTGCCAGCAGTGAGTGGCGTACTGAAGCTTTCTTT | CASSEWRTEAFF
TRBJ1-2 | TRBV27 | . | few | TGTGCCAGCAGTCCGCAGGGCGACCTCTATGGCTACACCTTC | CASSPQGDLYGYTF
TRBJ2-7 | TRBV7-8 | TRBD2 | few | TGTGCCAGCAGCCCGGGACTAGCGGAAACCTACGAGCAGTACTTC | CASSPGLAETYEQYF
TRBJ1-5 | TRBV7-9 | . | few | TGTGCCAGCAGCCCCCCGGGCCGCAATCAGCCCCAGCATTTT | CASSPPGRNQPQHF
TRBJ2-7 | TRBV6-2/TRBV6-3 | TRBD2 | many | TGTGCCAGCAGCGGCGCGGGGGAAAGGGAGCAGTACTTC | CASSGAGEREQYF
TRBJ2-2 | TRBV7-9 | . | . | TGTGCCCGGCAGGAGGGGGCGGACACCGGGGAGCTGTTTTTT | CARQEGADTGELFF
TRBJ2-7 | TRBV20-1 | TRBD2 | few | TGCAGTGCTAGCTCCAAGGGACTAGCATGGGAGCAGTACTTC | CSASSKGLAWEQYF
TRBJ2-7 | TRBV30 | . | many | TGTGCCTGGACCGCAGCGGGTATGAGCGAGCAGTACTTC | CAWTAAGMSEQYF
TRBJ2-1 | TRBV9 | TRBD2 | . | TGTGCCAGCAGCGTAGGGGGACTAGCGGGGGTTGAGCAGTTCTTC | CASSVGGLAGVEQFF
TRBJ2-1 | TRBV19 | TRBD2 | few | TGTGCCAGTAGTATCGAGGGGCTAGCGGGCCACAATGAGCAGTTCTTC | CASSIEGLAGHNEQFF
TRBJ2-3 | TRBV7-9 | TRBD2 | few | TGTGCCAGCAGACTAGCGAGCACAGATACGCAGTATTTT | CASRLASTDTQYF
TRBJ1-2 | TRBV6-5 | . | many | TGTGCCAGCAGCCCTATTGGACAAGACTATGGCTACACCTTC | CASSPIGQDYGYTF
TRBJ1-2 | TRBV29-1 | . | few | TGCAGCGTTGAAGGGGCGGCCTATGGCTACACCTTC | CSVEGAAYGYTF